What follows are 27 T cell receptor beta chains derived from one specimen sequenced in a study of identifying expanded T cells in peripheral blood (dated by TCRdb to between 2017 and 2020). The method behind the library was the immunoSEQ multiplex PCR assay. TCRdb limited this immuneACCESS table to in-frame rearrangements with V and J called. A share of clones is missing; checked studies link under half to unresolved V genes, and the rest is unexplained. This sample is represented by under 100,000 clones; around 84% of them were singletons. Of the sample, around 4.3% is held by the ten largest clones. Input material: blood. The source of these receptors is a person between 18 and 70 years old in good health.

This chain connects TRBV19 to TRBJ2-1; a possible D gene is TRBD2 (5 bases). Trimming shortened V by 3 bases and J by 0 bases, and 15 bases separated the two germline ends. Germline CDR1 and CDR2: LNHDA and SQIVND (reference sequence). CDR3 length: 17 residues. Here the CDR3 DNA reads TGTGCCAGTAGTATCCTCCCAAACCGGGACTCCTACAATGAGCAGTTCTTC. Its translation: CASSILPNRDSYNEQFF.

The chain employs TRBV29-1 and TRBJ1-1; the match to TRBD1 covers 7 bases. The V gene's germline CDR1 is SQVTM and CDR2 ANQGSEA. The ends lost 2 bases at V and 8 bases at J; junction bases unmatched: 8. The CDR3 runs to 13 residues. Written as DNA, the CDR3 is TGCAGCGTTGAATGGAGGCCAGGGGGGGAAGCTTTCTTT. Its protein is CSVEWRPGGEAFF.

The CDR3 loop reads CASILTASSYNEQFF. The CDR3 DNA reads TGTGCCAGCATCTTGACAGCTTCCTCCTACAATGAGCAGTTCTTC. The chain joins TRBV7-9 to TRBJ2-1; D perhaps matches TRBD1 (5 bases). The V end lost 7 bases, the J end lost 0 bases, and 13 bases lay between the germline ends. Per germline, CDR1 SEHNR and CDR2 FQNEAQ (reference sequence). The CDR3 totals 15 residues.

This clone has only a few counts. V gene TRBV2 combines with J gene TRBJ1-2, with 7 bases fitting TRBD1. The length of the CDR3 is 14 residues. The ends lost 6 bases at V and 2 bases at J; junction bases unmatched: 6. The germline gives CDR1 SNHLY, CDR2 FYNNEI. The CDR3 region has the DNA TGTGCCAGCAGCGCTCGGGACAGCAACTATGGCTACACCTTC. This sequence encodes CASSARDSNYGYTF.

The rearrangement uses TRBV5-6 and TRBJ2-1, with TRBD1 matching 8 bases. This CDR3 has 15 residues. The V gene's germline CDR1 is SGHDT and CDR2 YYEEEE. The ends lost 2 bases at V and 3 bases at J; junction bases unmatched: 4. CDR3 protein: CASSFGTGIYNEQFF. CDR3 sequence (DNA): TGTGCCAGCAGCTTCGGGACAGGTATCTACAATGAGCAGTTCTTC.

The chain couples TRBV19 to TRBJ2-3; D is unresolved. CDR1 and CDR2 (germline): LNHDA, SQIVND (reference sequence). Between the trimmed V and J ends, which lost 10 bases and 6 bases, there was a span of 20 bases. This CDR3 spans 14 amino acids. CDR3 sequence reads: CATRDGYPPDTQYF. The CDR3 DNA sequence: TGTGCCACCCGAGATGGATACCCCCCGGATACGCAGTATTTT.

Notes on this clone: A much more abundant neighbour one base away suggests this may be a read error. This CDR3 is CASSPRGLAGTHHEQFF. Here the CDR3 DNA reads TGTGCCAGCAGCCCTAGGGGACTAGCGGGGACCCACCATGAGCAGTTCTTC. The gene calls are TRBV7-9 and TRBJ2-1, with TRBD2 matching 13 bases. V lost 5 bases to trimming and J lost 8 bases; unmatched junction nucleotides: 12. The CDR3 has 17 amino acids. The V gene's germline CDR1 is SEHNR and CDR2 FQNEAQ (reference sequence). The full variable domain, rest sourced from reference TRBV7-9 and TRBJ2-1, is DTGVSQNPRHKITKRGQNVTFRCDPISEHNRLYWYRQTLGQGPEFLTYFQNEAQLEKSRLLSDRFSAERPKGSFSTLEIQRTEQGDSAMYLCASSPRGLAGTHHEQFFGPGTRLTVL.

The CDR3, as DNA: TGTGCCAGCAGCCCTGACCTTGGGAACACTGAAGCTTTCTTT. It translates to CASSPDLGNTEAFF. The gene calls are TRBV27 and TRBJ1-1; D call uncertain. Germline V gene data show CDR1 as MNHEY and CDR2 as SMNVEV (reference sequence). V lost 6 bases to trimming and J lost 1 base, with 12 bases between them. This CDR3 contains 14 residues.

This clone has only a few counts. The rearrangement joins TRBV5-4 to TRBJ1-1, with D perhaps TRBD1 (6 bases). The V end lost 3 bases, the J end lost 5 bases, and 14 bases lay between the germline ends. This CDR3 is 14 amino acids long. The germline V gene encodes CDR1 SGHNT and CDR2 YYREEE (reference sequence). The CDR3 nucleotides are TGTGCCAGCAGCTCGTTGGACAGCAGAACTGAAGCTTTCTTT. The encoded protein is CASSSLDSRTEAFF.

This clone was picked up one time. The rearrangement joins TRBV29-1 to TRBJ1-2; D possibly corresponds to TRBD1 (5 bases). The germline V gene has CDR1 SQVTM and CDR2 ANQGSEA. Trimming shortened V by 4 bases and J by 8 bases, and 11 bases separated the two germline ends. This CDR3 comprises 11 residues. CDR3 coding DNA: TGCAGCGTTGGGGGCGGGGGAGGCTACACCTTC. Encoded protein: CSVGGGGGYTF.

This clone was seen more than once but under ten times. V usage is TRBV11-2 and J usage is TRBJ1-2, with 7 bases lining up with TRBD1. Germline V gene data show CDR1 as SGHAT and CDR2 as FQNNGV. The CDR3 has 15 amino acids. Trimming cost V 1 base and J 6 bases; bases outside gene matches: 8. CDR3 loop: CASSLGQGNLDGYTF. DNA for the CDR3: TGTGCCAGCAGCTTAGGACAGGGCAATTTGGATGGCTACACCTTC. The full variable domain, its missing parts supplied by reference TRBV11-2 and TRBJ1-2, is EAGVAQSPRYKIIEKRQSVAFWCNPISGHATLYWYQQILGQGPKLLIQFQNNGVVDDSQLPKDRFSAERLKGVDSTLKIQPAKLEDSAVYLCASSLGQGNLDGYTFGSGTRLTVV.

This clone was seen a few times. The rearrangement links TRBV30 to TRBJ1-1, with D unclear. In germline, CDR1 is GTSNPN, CDR2 SVGIG (reference sequence). This CDR3 comprises 12 residues. The V and J ends lost 1 base and 8 bases respectively, with 11 bases between them. The CDR3 DNA follows: TGTGCCTGGAGTGATCCGGGAGTCGAAGCTTTCTTT. It is translated as CAWSDPGVEAFF.

V usage is TRBV10-3 and J usage is TRBJ1-5; 10 bases are shared with TRBD1. Trimming at V came to 2 bases and at J to 3 bases, leaving 1 base not matched to a gene. The germline V gene has CDR1 ENHRY and CDR2 SYGVKD. The CDR3 runs to 15 residues. The CDR3 loop is CAISEDRGPNQPQHF. The CDR3 DNA is TGTGCCATCAGTGAGGACAGGGGGCCCAATCAGCCCCAGCATTTT.

This clone was seen only once. The genes are TRBV7-6 and TRBJ2-1; 10 bases map to TRBD2. The germline CDR1 and CDR2 sequences are SGHVS and FNYEAQ. This CDR3 spans 19 amino acids. Trimming cost V 3 bases and J 4 bases; bases outside gene matches: 15. The DNA of the CDR3 is TGTGCCAGCAGCTTCCGGGTAGCGGGGGGCCCACCCGAATACAATGAGCAGTTCTTC. The encoded protein is CASSFRVAGGPPEYNEQFF.

The rearrangement uses TRBV7-2 and TRBJ2-2; D might be TRBD2 (7 bases). CDR1 and CDR2 from the germline V gene are SGHTA and FQGNSA. The CDR3 is 14 amino acids. V was trimmed by 3 bases and J by 4 bases, leaving 9 bases between them. CDR3 coding DNA: TGTGCCAGCAGCTTGGGAGGGGGCACCGGGGAGCTGTTTTTT. Translating gives CASSLGGGTGELFF.

This clone is a singleton in its sample. The chain is built from TRBV7-8 and TRBJ1-5; D is unclear. The V and J ends lost 3 bases and 7 bases respectively, with 10 bases between them. The CDR3 has 13 amino acids. Germline V gene data show CDR1 as SGHVS and CDR2 as FQNEAQ. CDR3 in DNA: TGTGCCAGCAGCTTGGACGGTCGCCAGCCCCAGCATTTT. It translates to CASSLDGRQPQHF.

This chain links TRBV6-5 with TRBJ1-2; 7 nucleotides align to TRBD1. The junction had 8 bases not matched to a gene; V was cut back by 6 bases and J by 7 bases. CDR1 MNHEY and CDR2 SVGAGI come from the germline V gene. The CDR3 extends over 13 amino acids. This chain's CDR3 is CASSRQGLFGYTF. CDR3 DNA: TGTGCCAGCAGCCGACAGGGTCTGTTTGGCTACACCTTC.

This clone was detected a few times. This chain joins TRBV6-5 and TRBJ1-2; D uncertain. The CDR3 runs to 15 residues. The V and J ends lost 0 bases and 4 bases respectively, with 12 bases between them. CDR1 MNHEY and CDR2 SVGAGI come from the germline V gene. The CDR3 coding sequence is TGTGCCAGCAGTTACTCGAGTGGCAGCATCTATGGCTACACCTTC. The encoded protein is CASSYSSGSIYGYTF.

The V gene is TRBV6-1, the J gene TRBJ1-5; TRBD1 is a possible D gene (6 bases). The V end lost 8 bases, the J end lost 3 bases, and 8 bases lay between the germline ends. The CDR3 consists of 12 residues. Germline values: CDR1 MNHNS, CDR2 SASEGT. In DNA form, the CDR3 reads TGTGCCAGCGGGGGCCCCAATCAGCCCCAGCATTTT. It yields the protein CASGGPNQPQHF.

This rearrangement joins TRBV7-9 to TRBJ1-2, with a possible D match to TRBD1 (6 bases). CDR1 SEHNR and CDR2 FQNEAQ come from the germline V gene (reference sequence). V dropped 5 bases and J dropped 4 bases, with 17 bases sitting between them. This CDR3 has 15 amino acids. The CDR3 DNA is TGTGCCAGCAGCCTCGATGGGGGGGGCACCTATGGCTACACCTTC. This encodes CASSLDGGGTYGYTF.

The chain has TRBV15 and TRBJ2-1; 13 positions match TRBD2. Germline CDR1 reads LNHNV; CDR2 reads YYDKDF (reference sequence). The CDR3 sequence is 16 residues long. J was trimmed by 6 bases and V by 3 bases; bases with no gene match: 5. The DNA for the CDR3 is TGTGCCACCAGCAGCCCAACTAGCGGGGGGGCCAATGAGCAGTTCTTC. Translation gives CATSSPTSGGANEQFF.

The chain is built from TRBV11-3 and TRBJ2-1, with 9 bases lining up with TRBD1. V dropped 1 base and J dropped 7; count of bases not matched to a gene: 14. In germline, CDR1 is SGHNT, CDR2 YENEEA. The CDR3 is 18 residues long. The CDR3 protein is CASSLGTGGWSLSNEQFF. DNA of the CDR3: TGTGCCAGCAGCTTAGGTACAGGGGGCTGGAGTTTAAGTAATGAGCAGTTCTTC.

The chain employs TRBV18 and TRBJ1-6; D not certain. Trimming shortened V by 3 bases and J by 7 bases, and 19 bases separated the two germline ends. Germline V gene sequence: CDR1 KGHSH, CDR2 LQKENI. The length of the CDR3 is 17 residues. DNA of the CDR3: TGTGCCAGCTCACCTAACGTCGGAAGTCAAGGGAATTCACCCCTCCACTTT. Protein product: CASSPNVGSQGNSPLHF.

The chain employs TRBV7-3 and TRBJ2-3, with D hard to call. Germline V gene data show CDR1 as SGHTA and CDR2 as FQGTGA. V shed 5 bases and J shed 1 base, with 4 bases lying between them. The CDR3 is 12 amino acids. CDR3 protein: CASSTGTDTQYF. In nucleotides, the CDR3 is TGTGCCAGCAGCACCGGCACAGATACGCAGTATTTT.

The rearrangement uses TRBV6-7 and TRBJ2-3, with D perhaps assigned TRBD1 or TRBD2 (5 bases each). TRBV6-7 is an ORF; its function is uncertain. Trimming took off 0 bases at V and 2 bases at J, with 27 bases between the two ends. The CDR3 runs 21 residues. The CDR3 bases are TGTGCCAGCAGTTACTCGAGGGTCTCGACAGCTACCCCAGGGCCCACAGATACGCAGTATTTT. The encoded protein is CASSYSRVSTATPGPTDTQYF.

The chain employs TRBV19 and TRBJ2-1; 11 bases fit TRBD2. This CDR3 region has 19 residues. Germline CDR1 LNHDA, CDR2 SQIVND (reference sequence). The V segment lost 3 bases and the J segment 4 bases; nucleotides outside the gene matches: 14. The CDR3 DNA reads TGTGCCAGTAGTATGGGGGTTAGCGGGGGGGCCCCCTTTTACAATGAGCAGTTCTTC. Its protein product is CASSMGVSGGAPFYNEQFF.

The genes are TRBV6-1 and TRBJ2-7; D might be TRBD2 (7 bases). The CDR3 covers 13 residues. V was pared by 2 bases and J by 6 bases, with 11 bases between. CDR1 and CDR2 (germline): MNHNS, SASEGT. The CDR3 sequence is CASSELRGAEQYF. In DNA, the CDR3 is TGTGCCAGCAGTGAATTACGGGGGGCCGAGCAGTACTTC.